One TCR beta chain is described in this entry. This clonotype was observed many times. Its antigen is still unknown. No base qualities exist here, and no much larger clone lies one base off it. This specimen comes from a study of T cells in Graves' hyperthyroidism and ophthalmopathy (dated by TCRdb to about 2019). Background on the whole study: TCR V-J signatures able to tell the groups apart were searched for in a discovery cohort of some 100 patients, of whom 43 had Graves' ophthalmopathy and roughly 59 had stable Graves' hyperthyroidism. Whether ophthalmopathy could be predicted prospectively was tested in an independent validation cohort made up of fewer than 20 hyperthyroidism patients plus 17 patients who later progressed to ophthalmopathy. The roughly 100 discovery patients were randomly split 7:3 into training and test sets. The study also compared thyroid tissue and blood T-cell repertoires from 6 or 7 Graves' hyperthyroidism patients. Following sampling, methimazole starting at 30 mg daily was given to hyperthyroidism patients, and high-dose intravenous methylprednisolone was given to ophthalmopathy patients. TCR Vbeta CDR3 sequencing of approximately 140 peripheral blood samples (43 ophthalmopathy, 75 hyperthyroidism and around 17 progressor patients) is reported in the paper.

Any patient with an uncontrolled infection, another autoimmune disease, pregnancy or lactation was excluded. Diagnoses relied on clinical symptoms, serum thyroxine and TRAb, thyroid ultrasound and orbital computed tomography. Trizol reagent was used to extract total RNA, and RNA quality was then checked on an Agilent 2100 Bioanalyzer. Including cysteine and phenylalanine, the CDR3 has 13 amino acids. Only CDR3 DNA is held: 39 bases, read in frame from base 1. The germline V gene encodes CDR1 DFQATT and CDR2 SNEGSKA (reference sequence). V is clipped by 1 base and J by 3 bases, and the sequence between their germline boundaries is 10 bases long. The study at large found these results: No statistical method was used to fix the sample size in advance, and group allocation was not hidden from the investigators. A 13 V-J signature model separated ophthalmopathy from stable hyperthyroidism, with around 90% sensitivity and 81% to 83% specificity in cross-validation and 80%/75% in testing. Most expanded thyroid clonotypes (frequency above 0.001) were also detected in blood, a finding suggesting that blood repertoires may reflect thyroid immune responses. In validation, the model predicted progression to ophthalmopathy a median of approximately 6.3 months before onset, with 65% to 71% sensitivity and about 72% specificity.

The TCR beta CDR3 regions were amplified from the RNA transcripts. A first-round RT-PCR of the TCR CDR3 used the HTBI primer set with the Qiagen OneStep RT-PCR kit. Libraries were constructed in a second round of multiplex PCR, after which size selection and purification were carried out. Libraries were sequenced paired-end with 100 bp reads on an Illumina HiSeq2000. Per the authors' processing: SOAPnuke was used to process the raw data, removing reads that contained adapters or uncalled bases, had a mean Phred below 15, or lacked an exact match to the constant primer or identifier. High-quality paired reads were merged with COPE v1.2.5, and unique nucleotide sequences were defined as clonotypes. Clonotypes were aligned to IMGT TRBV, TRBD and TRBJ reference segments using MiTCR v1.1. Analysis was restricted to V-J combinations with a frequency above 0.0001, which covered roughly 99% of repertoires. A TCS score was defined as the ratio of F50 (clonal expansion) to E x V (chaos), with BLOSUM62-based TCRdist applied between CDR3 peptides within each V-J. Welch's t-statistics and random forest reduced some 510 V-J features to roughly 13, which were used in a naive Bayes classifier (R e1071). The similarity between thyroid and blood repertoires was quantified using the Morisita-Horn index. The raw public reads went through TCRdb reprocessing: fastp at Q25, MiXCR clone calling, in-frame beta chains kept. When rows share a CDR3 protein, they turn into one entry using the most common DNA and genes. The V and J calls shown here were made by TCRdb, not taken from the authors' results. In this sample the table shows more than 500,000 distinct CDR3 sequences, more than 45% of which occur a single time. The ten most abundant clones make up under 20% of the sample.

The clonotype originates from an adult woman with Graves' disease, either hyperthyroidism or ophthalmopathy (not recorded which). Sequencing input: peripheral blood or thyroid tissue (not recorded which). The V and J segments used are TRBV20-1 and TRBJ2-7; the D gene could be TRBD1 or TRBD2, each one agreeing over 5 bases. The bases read TGCAGTGCTAGAGCGGGGACCAACTACGAGCAGTACTTC. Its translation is CSARAGTNYEQYF.